One sample yielded the 30 T cell receptor beta chains listed below, sequenced in a study of blood T cell repertoires in COVID-19. Libraries were prepared by immunoSEQ multiplex PCR; TCRdb keeps only in-frame clonotypes and omits some of them. The sample consists of 60,000 to 85,000 clones, 80% to 90% of them appearing once. Specimen: peripheral blood. Receptors were obtained from an older woman with acute or convalescent COVID-19.

The rearrangement joins TRBV28 to TRBJ1-2; no definite D call. Trimming took off 3 bases at V and 5 bases at J, with 7 bases between the two ends. The CDR3 has 12 residues. From germline, CDR1 is MDHEN and CDR2 SYDVKM. As DNA, the CDR3 is TGTGCCAGCAGTTTTTCAGGATATGGCTACACCTTC. Translated: CASSFSGYGYTF.

The CDR3 sequence: CAWDGASNEKLFF. The CDR3 coding sequence is TGTGCCTGGGACGGAGCTTCTAATGAAAAACTGTTTTTT. The V and J genes are TRBV30 and TRBJ1-4, with D uncertain. CDR3 length equals 13 residues. CDR1 GTSNPN and CDR2 SVGIG come from the germline V gene (reference sequence). The ends were cut back, 5 bases at V and 3 bases at J, with 10 bases in the middle.

The chain is built from TRBV20-1 and TRBJ2-3; 9 positions match TRBD2. This CDR3 is 12 amino acids long. J gave up 9 bases and V 3 bases, and 4 bases lay outside the gene matches. Germline loops: CDR1 DFQATT, CDR2 SNEGSKA (reference sequence). As DNA, the CDR3 is TGCAGTGCTAGTTCAGGACTAGCGACGCAGTATTTT. Protein: CSASSGLATQYF.

This chain links TRBV7-9 with TRBJ2-1; 8 bases agree with TRBD2. V shed 5 bases, J shed 0 bases, and the junction held 15 bases outside the gene matches. CDR1 is SEHNR, CDR2 FQNEAQ, per germline (reference sequence). The length of the CDR3 is 19 residues. The CDR3 nucleotides read TGTGCCAGCAGCAAGACACCCGGGACTAGTGGTAGCTCCTACAATGAGCAGTTCTTC. Its protein product is CASSKTPGTSGSSYNEQFF. The full variable domain, its missing parts supplied by reference TRBV7-9 and TRBJ2-1, is DTGVSQNPRHKITKRGQNVTFRCDPISEHNRLYWYRQTLGQGPEFLTYFQNEAQLEKSRLLSDRFSAERPKGSFSTLEIQRTEQGDSAMYLCASSKTPGTSGSSYNEQFFGPGTRLTVL.

The V call is TRBV7-2, the J call TRBJ2-2, with a weak D call TRBD1 (6 bases). The CDR3 runs to 14 residues. Trimming cost V 6 bases and J 4 bases, with 12 bases left between them. CDR1 SGHTA and CDR2 FQGNSA come from the germline V gene. The CDR3 here is CASSSGQLTGELFF. As DNA, the CDR3 is TGTGCCAGCAGTTCCGGACAGCTCACCGGGGAGCTGTTTTTT.

J is TRBJ1-1 and V is TRBV19; possibly TRBD1 for D (5 bases). V shed 11 bases and J shed 10 bases, with 20 bases lying between them. The germline gives CDR1 LNHDA, CDR2 SQIVND (reference sequence). The CDR3 is 12 residues long. CDR3 amino acids: CASNHGVGGAFF. CDR3 nucleotides: TGTGCCTCAAACCACGGGGTGGGGGGAGCTTTCTTT.

The rearrangement joins TRBV5-8 to TRBJ2-3; TRBD1 matches at 11 bases. Trimming at V came to 4 bases and at J to 3 bases, leaving 4 bases not matched to a gene. CDR3 size: 15 residues. CDR1 SGHTS and CDR2 YDEGEE come from the germline V gene. CDR3 sequence reads: CASSPGTGGTDTQYF. For the CDR3, the DNA is TGTGCCAGCAGCCCCGGGACAGGGGGGACAGATACGCAGTATTTT. The variable domain in full, completed from reference TRBV5-8 and TRBJ2-3, reads EAGVTQSPTHLIKTRGQQATLRCSPISGHTSVYWYQQALGLGLQFLLWYDEGEERNRGNFPPRFSGRQFPNYSSELNVNALELEDSALYLCASSPGTGGTDTQYFGPGTRLTVL.

This sequence joins TRBV19 and TRBJ1-4; maybe TRBD1 (6 bases). The CDR3 loop spans 16 amino acids. V shed 5 bases and J shed 3 bases, with 16 bases lying between them. The germline V gene encodes CDR1 LNHDA and CDR2 SQIVND (reference sequence). The CDR3 DNA reads TGTGCCAGTAGTCTGACCCCGGGACATTCTAATGAAAAACTGTTTTTT. This translates into CASSLTPGHSNEKLFF.

This clone was observed a handful of times. The chain is built from TRBV30 and TRBJ1-1, with 9 bases identical to TRBD1. Looked up from germline, CDR1 is GTSNPN and CDR2 is SVGIG (reference sequence). CDR3 length: 14 amino acids. V gave up 2 bases and J gave up 9 bases; unmatched junction bases: 10. The CDR3 bases are TGTGCCTGGAGTACAAGCGGCTACAGGGGGCAAGCTTTCTTT. It translates to CAWSTSGYRGQAFF. Supplemented by reference TRBV30 and TRBJ1-1, the full variable domain reads SQTIHQWPATLVQPVGSPLSLECTVEGTSNPNLYWYRQAAGRGLQLLFYSVGIGQISSEVPQNLSASRPQDRQFILSSKKLLLSDSGFYLCAWSTSGYRGQAFFGQGTRLTVV.

This chain links TRBV9 with TRBJ1-1; D is unclear. The V and J ends lost 0 bases and 0 bases respectively, with 12 bases between them. The CDR3 covers 16 residues. In germline, CDR1 is SGDLS, CDR2 YYNGEE. The CDR3 loop is CASSVAHGSLNTEAFF. For the CDR3, the DNA is TGTGCCAGCAGCGTAGCTCACGGGTCATTGAACACTGAAGCTTTCTTT.

The chain recombines TRBV12-5 with TRBJ2-1; D might be TRBD2 (5 bases). CDR3 length equals 14 residues. V gave up 5 bases and J gave up 1 base, with 9 bases separating them. CDR1 is LGHNT and CDR2 is FRNRAP in the germline V gene. The CDR3 bases are TGTGCTAGTGGTCCCCCGGGATCCTACAATGAGCAGTTCTTC. Amino acids: CASGPPGSYNEQFF.

The chain has TRBV20-1 and TRBJ2-1, with 7 bases lining up with TRBD2. The V segment lost 3 bases and the J segment 5 bases; nucleotides outside the gene matches: 10. Germline assignment: CDR1 DFQATT and CDR2 SNEGSKA (reference sequence). The CDR3 runs to 15 residues. The DNA of the CDR3 is TGCAGTGCTAGTAAGGGCCAGGGACTAAACAATGAGCAGTTCTTC. Translation: CSASKGQGLNNEQFF.

This sequence joins TRBV7-2 and TRBJ1-1; D call uncertain. Trimming shortened V by 1 base and J by 6 bases, and 6 bases separated the two germline ends. The CDR3 has 12 residues. Germline CDR1 is SGHTA and CDR2 is FQGNSA. The CDR3 spells CASSLDTAEAFF. CDR3 DNA: TGTGCCAGCAGCTTAGATACGGCTGAAGCTTTCTTT.

This chain uses TRBV18 with TRBJ2-5, with TRBD1 matching over 8 bases. Trimming removed 5 bases from V and 4 bases from J; junction bases left unmatched: 6. This CDR3 region has 14 residues. Germline V gene lookup returns CDR1 KGHSH and CDR2 LQKENI. The CDR3 protein is CASSSRQGLETQYF. Written as DNA, the CDR3 is TGTGCCAGCTCATCCCGACAGGGGTTAGAGACCCAGTACTTC.

J is TRBJ1-2 and V is TRBV30, with 7 bases fitting TRBD1. This CDR3 has 15 amino acids. Germline lookup yields CDR1 GTSNPN and CDR2 SVGIG (reference sequence). The V gene end was trimmed by 1 base and the J gene end by 3 bases; junction bases not matched to a gene: 8. The CDR3 here is CAWSAQTGIDYGYTF. The CDR3 nucleotides are TGTGCCTGGAGTGCCCAGACAGGGATAGACTATGGCTACACCTTC.

This clone occurred a few times. The V gene is TRBV27, the J gene TRBJ1-6; possible D gene TRBD1, 6 bases. V was trimmed by 6 bases and J by 7 bases, leaving 16 bases between them. The CDR3 is made up of 15 amino acids. Germline lookup yields CDR1 MNHEY and CDR2 SMNVEV (reference sequence). The CDR3 bases are TGTGCCAGCAGAGGGGGACAAACTTTAAATTCACCCCTCCACTTT. Its protein product is CASRGGQTLNSPLHF.

The chain joins TRBV4-3 to TRBJ2-7; 8 bases fit TRBD1. Per the germline V gene, CDR1 is LGHNA and CDR2 is YSLEER. This CDR3 region has 15 residues. V dropped 4 bases and J dropped 2; count of bases not matched to a gene: 7. The CDR3 is CASSLGTGFAYEQYF. CDR3 sequence (DNA): TGCGCCAGCAGCCTAGGGACAGGTTTTGCCTACGAGCAGTACTTC.

The chain is built from TRBV7-8 and TRBJ2-4; possibly TRBD1 for D (5 bases). Trimming pared 0 bases from V and 2 bases from J, leaving 14 bases between. The germline V gene encodes CDR1 SGHVS and CDR2 FQNEAQ. There are 17 residues in the CDR3. The CDR3, as DNA: TGTGCCAGCAGCTTAGCGTCGATTGGGGCAACCAAAAACATTCAGTACTTC. It codes for CASSLASIGATKNIQYF.

This rearrangement joins TRBV6-5 to TRBJ2-5; D possibly corresponds to TRBD2 (6 bases). This CDR3 has 12 residues. Trimming took off 6 bases at V and 10 bases at J, with 15 bases between the two ends. Germline assignment: CDR1 MNHEY and CDR2 SVGAGI. Here the CDR3 reads CASRGRNGGQYF. The CDR3 DNA follows: TGTGCCAGCAGGGGGCGAAACGGGGGCCAGTACTTC.

The chain joins TRBV27 to TRBJ1-6; D is uncertain. Between the trimmed V and J ends, which lost 2 bases and 8 bases, there was a span of 4 bases. Germline loops: CDR1 MNHEY, CDR2 SMNVEV (reference sequence). CDR3 length: 12 amino acids. The CDR3 DNA follows: TGTGCCAGCAGTTTACTAGATTCACCCCTCCACTTT. This encodes CASSLLDSPLHF.

The chain couples TRBV4-1 to TRBJ1-2; D call uncertain. V was trimmed by 1 base and J by 5 bases, leaving 8 bases between them. CDR3 size: 13 residues. Germline assignment: CDR1 MGHRA and CDR2 YSYEKL. The CDR3 loop is CASSQVAGYGYTF. The CDR3 nucleotides read TGCGCCAGCAGCCAAGTGGCGGGTTATGGCTACACCTTC.

This sequence joins TRBV28 and TRBJ1-2; unclear D gene. The CDR3 is 15 amino acids. V lost 2 bases to trimming and J lost 4 bases, with 14 bases between them. Germline V gene data show CDR1 as MDHEN and CDR2 as SYDVKM. The CDR3 loop reads CASSLGPGGSYGYTF. Written as DNA, the CDR3 is TGTGCCAGCAGTTTAGGTCCCGGAGGGAGCTATGGCTACACCTTC.

The chain couples TRBV7-2 to TRBJ2-7; TRBD1 agrees at 9 bases. Germline V gene sequence: CDR1 SGHTA, CDR2 FQGNSA. The junction had 5 bases not matched to a gene; V was cut back by 5 bases and J by 3 bases. This CDR3 comprises 14 residues. CDR3 nucleotides: TGTGCCAGCAGCCTGGGACAGGGACACTACGAGCAGTACTTC. It translates to CASSLGQGHYEQYF.

The rearrangement links TRBV29-1 to TRBJ1-3; perhaps TRBD1 as D (5 bases). The CDR3 extends over 12 amino acids. Between the trimmed V and J ends, which lost 7 bases and 4 bases, there was a span of 11 bases. Germline CDR1 SQVTM, CDR2 ANQGSEA. CDR3 sequence: CSAGGWGNTIYF. For the CDR3, the DNA is TGCAGCGCCGGGGGGTGGGGAAACACCATATATTTT.

This chain joins TRBV6-5 and TRBJ1-2; no reliable D call. In germline, CDR1 is MNHEY, CDR2 SVGAGI. V was pared by 7 bases and J by 4 bases, with 13 bases between. CDR3 length: 13 residues. CDR3 loop: CASTRLDFYGYTF. CDR3 in DNA: TGTGCCAGCACTCGACTCGATTTCTATGGCTACACCTTC.

The chain uses TRBV7-9 and TRBJ1-1; 7 nucleotides match TRBD1. The CDR3 is 15 amino acids. Germline CDR1 reads SEHNR; CDR2 reads FQNEAQ (reference sequence). V was clipped by 5 bases and J by 8 bases; unmatched bases: 14. The CDR3 DNA reads TGTGCCAGCAGCCCTCCAAGGACAGGCCCAGAGGAAGCTTTCTTT. Its translation: CASSPPRTGPEEAFF.

The chain carries TRBV28 and TRBJ1-4; D possibly corresponds to TRBD1 (5 bases). CDR1 is MDHEN and CDR2 is SYDVKM in the germline V gene. V lost 6 bases and J 3 bases, leaving 11 bases between the germline ends. The CDR3 covers 14 residues. CDR3 DNA sequence: TGTGCCAGCAGGAATCCAGGGTCTAATGAAAAACTGTTTTTT. Protein sequence: CASRNPGSNEKLFF.

The chain uses TRBV28 and TRBJ1-2, with 7 bases fitting TRBD1. CDR3 length equals 16 residues. With V trimmed by 1 base and J by 2 bases, 7 bases remained unmatched. In germline, CDR1 is MDHEN, CDR2 SYDVKM. CDR3 nucleotide sequence: TGTGCCAGCAGTTTATTGGGCGGACAGGACAACTATGGCTACACCTTC. Amino acid sequence: CASSLLGGQDNYGYTF.

V gene TRBV4-3 combines with J gene TRBJ1-3; D not resolved. The CDR3 loop spans 14 amino acids. Trimming stripped 1 base from V and 1 base from J, with 5 bases between. Germline assignment: CDR1 LGHNA and CDR2 YSLEER. The CDR3 loop reads CASSQVPSGNTIYF. The CDR3 DNA sequence: TGCGCCAGCAGCCAAGTCCCGTCTGGAAACACCATATATTTT.

J is TRBJ1-1 and V is TRBV7-9, with TRBD1 as a possible D gene (5 bases). This CDR3 has 13 residues. CDR1 and CDR2 (germline): SEHNR, FQNEAQ (reference sequence). V lost 2 bases to trimming and J lost 1 base, with 5 bases between them. The CDR3 is CASSLTGNTEAFF. CDR3 bases: TGTGCCAGCAGCTTAACAGGGAACACTGAAGCTTTCTTT.